Below are 25 T cell receptor beta chains sequenced from a single sample in a study of response to subunit inactivated influenza vaccine. TCRdb called the RT-PCR reads again in MiXCR, with one record for every CDR3 protein. The sample contains 650,000 to 700,000 distinct CDR3 sequences, 15% to 17% of which appear only once. Specimen: PBMCs from blood, collected 11 to 12 days after vaccination. All receptors come from a man aged 45 to 65 who received an inactivated influenza vaccine.

This rearrangement joins TRBV5-1 to TRBJ2-1; 7 positions agree with TRBD2. The CDR3 spans 12 residues. CDR1 and CDR2 (germline): SGHRS, YFSETQ. V was pared by 4 bases and J by 10 bases, with 5 bases of the junction left unmatched. CDR3 DNA sequence: TGCGCCAGCAGCGTGGACGGGGGGGAGCAGTTCTTC. It translates to CASSVDGGEQFF.

This clonotype was counted at least ten times. The chain has TRBV20-1 and TRBJ2-7; D remains unclear. Germline V gene sequence: CDR1 DFQATT, CDR2 SNEGSKA (reference sequence). This CDR3 spans 11 amino acids. V dropped 0 bases and J dropped 6 bases, with 6 bases sitting between them. The CDR3 DNA is TGCAGTGCTAGAGAAACTCCCGAGCAGTACTTC. It encodes CSARETPEQYF.

This clonotype was picked up a small number of times. This rearrangement joins TRBV28 to TRBJ1-1, with D tentatively TRBD1 (5 bases). The V gene lost 7 bases and the J gene lost 11 bases, with 29 bases spanning the gap. This CDR3 comprises 16 residues. The V gene's germline CDR1 is MDHEN and CDR2 SYDVKM. In nucleotides, the CDR3 is TGTGCCAGCACCCCTCGGCCGGGAAGGGGTCCGTTTTCGGCTTTCTTT. This translates into CASTPRPGRGPFSAFF.

This clonotype has more than one count but fewer than ten. The chain is built from TRBV2 and TRBJ1-4; tentatively, D is TRBD1 (6 bases). The V end was cut by 6 bases, the J end by 7 bases, with 24 bases between. Germline V gene data show CDR1 as SNHLY and CDR2 as FYNNEI. The CDR3 consists of 17 residues. The chain's CDR3 is CASSEPNPGEVGEKLFF. The CDR3 coding sequence is TGTGCCAGCAGCGAACCCAACCCAGGGGAGGTGGGTGAAAAACTGTTTTTT.

This clonotype came up a few times. The chain uses TRBV4-2 and TRBJ2-1; 12 nucleotides align to TRBD2. CDR3 size: 18 residues. The germline gives CDR1 LGHNA, CDR2 YNFKEQ. The trim removed 0 bases at V and 9 bases at J, leaving 12 bases unmatched. CDR3 protein: CASSQDYLAGGPPAEQFF. The CDR3 DNA reads TGTGCCAGCAGCCAAGATTATCTAGCGGGGGGGCCTCCGGCTGAGCAGTTCTTC.

This clonotype was seen repeatedly, ten times or more. The chain links TRBV3-1 to TRBJ2-5; 7 bases agree with TRBD2. Unmatched junction bases numbered 7, after V lost 3 bases and J lost 0 bases. The CDR3 sequence is 16 residues long. Germline CDR1 LGHDT, CDR2 YNNKEL (reference sequence). The CDR3 is CASSQVWGGYQETQYF. For the CDR3, the DNA is TGTGCCAGCAGCCAGGTGTGGGGGGGGTACCAAGAGACCCAGTACTTC.

This rearrangement joins TRBV20-1 to TRBJ2-5; TRBD1 matches 9 bases. J was trimmed by 5 bases and V by 1 base; bases with no gene match: 11. The CDR3 has 16 residues. From germline, CDR1 is DFQATT and CDR2 SNEGSKA (reference sequence). The CDR3 spells CSARGNRDRDQETQYF. In DNA form, the CDR3 reads TGCAGTGCTAGAGGGAATCGGGACAGGGATCAGGAGACCCAGTACTTC.

The chain employs TRBV12-3 or TRBV12-4 and TRBJ1-2; no firm D call. The CDR3 consists of 13 residues. Between the trimmed V and J ends, which lost 1 base and 8 bases, there was a span of 11 bases. The CDR3 loop reads CASSLGGDRGYTF. In DNA form, the CDR3 reads TGTGCCAGCAGTTTAGGAGGAGATAGGGGCTACACCTTC.

The chain employs TRBV7-9 and TRBJ1-5, with 9 bases that match TRBD1. The V segment lost 2 bases and the J segment 7 bases; nucleotides outside the gene matches: 6. The CDR3 has 15 amino acids. CDR1 is SEHNR, CDR2 FQNEAQ, per germline (reference sequence). The CDR3, as DNA: TGTGCCAGCAGCTTAACGGGACAGGGTAGGCAGCCCCAGCATTTT. It is translated as CASSLTGQGRQPQHF. Full variable domain (rest looked up from reference TRBV7-9 and TRBJ1-5): DTGVSQNPRHKITKRGQNVTFRCDPISEHNRLYWYRQTLGQGPEFLTYFQNEAQLEKSRLLSDRFSAERPKGSFSTLEIQRTEQGDSAMYLCASSLTGQGRQPQHFGDGTRLSIL.

J is TRBJ1-5 and V is TRBV10-3; D gene ambiguous. Germline V gene lookup returns CDR1 ENHRY and CDR2 SYGVKD. V dropped 2 bases and J dropped 5 bases, with 4 bases sitting between them. The CDR3 length is 12 residues. The CDR3 region has the DNA TGTGCCATCAGTGAGCCCTATCAGCCCCAGCATTTT. This translates into CAISEPYQPQHF.

The V and J genes are TRBV6-5 and TRBJ2-2, with D possibly being TRBD1 (5 bases). V dropped 4 bases and J dropped 3 bases, with 15 bases sitting between them. Germline CDR1 MNHEY, CDR2 SVGAGI. The CDR3 length is 16 residues. The CDR3 region has the DNA TGTGCCAGCAGTTCGCTCAGGGTAGAGGACACCGGGGAGCTGTTTTTT. Translating it yields CASSSLRVEDTGELFF.

This chain connects TRBV18 to TRBJ2-3; TRBD1 or TRBD2 may be the D gene (6 bases each). Per the germline V gene, CDR1 is KGHSH and CDR2 is LQKENI. V lost 3 bases to trimming and J lost 4 bases, with 14 bases between them. There are 15 residues in the CDR3. CDR3 nucleotide sequence: TGTGCCAGCTCACCGATGGAAAGGGGGGCAGATACGCAGTATTTT. It translates to CASSPMERGADTQYF.

This clonotype was counted only a few times. The rearrangement joins TRBV6-2 or TRBV6-3 to TRBJ1-1, with unresolved D. The CDR3 loop spans 11 amino acids. Germline CDR1 is MNHEY and CDR2 is SVGEGT. Trimming left V 7 bases short and J 9 bases short, with 12 bases between. The chain's CDR3 is CASTEDSQAFF. The CDR3 DNA reads as TGTGCCAGCACCGAGGACTCCCAAGCTTTCTTT.

The genes are TRBV24-1 and TRBJ2-1; 9 bases are shared with TRBD2. V gave up 1 base and J gave up 5 bases; unmatched junction bases: 5. The CDR3 has 16 amino acids. The V gene's germline CDR1 is KGHDR and CDR2 SFDVKD. CDR3 residues: CATSDFGRGGHNEQFF. The CDR3 DNA reads as TGTGCCACCAGTGATTTCGGGCGGGGGGGTCACAATGAGCAGTTCTTC.

This clonotype was counted between two and nine times. CDR3 DNA: TGTGCCAGCAGCCAATCTAGGACAGGGGGCAATGGCTACACCTTC. It codes for CASSQSRTGGNGYTF. The V call is TRBV3-1, the J call TRBJ1-2; TRBD1 aligns across 11 bases. J was trimmed by 6 bases and V by 2 bases; bases with no gene match: 5. The V gene's germline CDR1 is LGHDT and CDR2 YNNKEL (reference sequence). This CDR3 contains 15 residues.

This clonotype was counted ten times or more. The chain couples TRBV3-1 to TRBJ2-7; 9 bases are a match to TRBD2. Germline V gives CDR1 LGHDT, CDR2 YNNKEL (reference sequence). The CDR3 totals 15 residues. V lost 1 base and J lost 4; bases outside the gene matches: 5. The CDR3 DNA is TGTGCCAGCAGCCAAGCTAGCGGGAACCCTTACGAGCAGTACTTC. It encodes CASSQASGNPYEQYF.

This clonotype was picked up a small number of times. The chain has TRBV7-2 and TRBJ2-3; 9 positions agree with TRBD2. With V trimmed by 3 bases and J by 0 bases, 7 bases remained unmatched. The CDR3 spans 17 residues. Germline V gene sequence: CDR1 SGHTA, CDR2 FQGNSA. The CDR3 DNA reads TGTGCCAGCAGCTTCCCTAGCGGGGATCCTAGCACAGATACGCAGTATTTT. This sequence encodes CASSFPSGDPSTDTQYF.

The chain recombines TRBV7-2 with TRBJ2-1, with D uncertain. Looked up from germline, CDR1 is SGHTA and CDR2 is FQGNSA. CDR3 length: 15 amino acids. Trimming shortened V by 2 bases and J by 5 bases, and 13 bases separated the two germline ends. Here the CDR3 reads CASSLFPTGDNEQFF. The CDR3, as DNA: TGTGCCAGCAGCTTATTCCCGACTGGCGACAATGAGCAGTTCTTC.

This clonotype occurred a few times. The chain has TRBV5-1 and TRBJ1-1; a possible D gene is TRBD1 (5 bases). The CDR3 loop spans 15 amino acids. The germline gives CDR1 SGHRS, CDR2 YFSETQ. V was cut by 7 bases and J by 7 bases, with 23 bases left in between. The chain's CDR3 is CASSPRDSHQNEAFF. The CDR3 DNA reads TGCGCCAGCTCCCCCCGTGACAGCCATCAAAATGAAGCTTTCTTT.

This clonotype was found a few times. This sequence joins TRBV6-2 or TRBV6-3 and TRBJ2-7, with D possibly matching TRBD2 (5 bases). The CDR3 totals 15 residues. Germline V gene sequence: CDR1 MNHEY, CDR2 SVGEGT. V lost 2 bases to trimming and J lost 3 bases, with 14 bases between them. The CDR3 nucleotides are TGTGCCAGCAGTTACGAGGGAAACCGGGACTACGAGCAGTACTTC. Translating gives CASSYEGNRDYEQYF.

This chain uses TRBV5-1 with TRBJ2-5, with TRBD1 as a possible D gene (6 bases). Per the germline V gene, CDR1 is SGHRS and CDR2 is YFSETQ. The V end lost 0 bases, the J end lost 5 bases, and 14 bases lay between the germline ends. CDR3 length: 15 residues. The CDR3 is CASSLAGTQDETQYF. DNA for the CDR3: TGCGCCAGCAGCTTGGCCGGGACACAAGATGAGACCCAGTACTTC.

Turning to this clonotype: An end of the junction differs from the germline gene, which may be a read error. V usage is TRBV2 and J usage is TRBJ2-7, with no clear D. The germline V gene has CDR1 SNHLY and CDR2 FYNNEI. The CDR3 loop spans 13 amino acids. The CDR3, as DNA: TGTGCCAGCAGTGTAGGACCAACCTACGAGCAGCACTTC. Protein: CASSVGPTYEQHF.

This clonotype was detected many times. The gene calls are TRBV12-3 or TRBV12-4 and TRBJ2-7, with a weak D call TRBD1 (6 bases). The CDR3 has 13 amino acids. V was shortened by 3 bases and J by 6 bases, with 12 bases between the two germline ends. The CDR3 DNA reads TGTGCCAGCAGTTTTTCGGCAGGGGCCGAGCAGTACTTC. Translating it yields CASSFSAGAEQYF.

The chain recombines TRBV5-1 with TRBJ2-1, with D uncertain. The CDR3 sequence is 12 residues long. Looked up from germline, CDR1 is SGHRS and CDR2 is YFSETQ. Trimming cost V 0 bases and J 7 bases, with 5 bases left between them. The CDR3 DNA reads TGCGCCAGCAGCTTGGAATGGAATGAGCAGTTCTTC. Its translation: CASSLEWNEQFF.

This clonotype was detected a few times. CDR3 region: CASSPTVDYGYTF. The CDR3 bases are TGTGCCAGCAGTCCTACAGTTGACTATGGCTACACCTTC. The chain carries TRBV6-2 or TRBV6-3 and TRBJ1-2; D ambiguous. The CDR3 runs 13 residues. The germline V gene encodes CDR1 MNHEY and CDR2 SVGEGT. V was trimmed by 5 bases and J by 3 bases, leaving 10 bases between them.